This TCR beta chain was obtained from a study of post-analysis software for immune sequencing data. The overall study: Clinical courses comprised relapsing-remitting, secondary progressive and progressive-relapsing multiple sclerosis.

A remark on this clonotype: The antigen remains unidentified.

Carried by the TCR beta cDNA libraries were unique molecular identifiers. TCRdb reprocessed the PCR reads via MiXCR and lists one record per CDR3 protein. The table records about 200,000 distinct CDR3 sequences, 29% of them present only once. The study, taken as a whole, reports: Patients used five TRBV segments, including TRBV5-6, TRBV5-1 and TRBV20-1, more often than controls. Those samples that were prepared in the same batch co-clustered strongly by F measure. The normalized Chao1 diversity of multiple sclerosis patients was significantly lower than that of controls.

V shed 3 bases and J shed 2 bases, with 8 bases lying between them. Germline V gene data show CDR1 as SGHRS and CDR2 as YFSETQ. This CDR3 spans 14 amino acids. The receptor was isolated from a girl younger than 18 with multiple sclerosis. The gene calls are TRBV5-1 and TRBJ2-2; D not certain. The sequencing sample was made of blood. This CDR3 reads CASSSGPNTGELFF. As DNA, the CDR3 is TGCGCCAGCAGCTCCGGACCTAACACCGGGGAGCTGTTTTTT.